One T cell receptor (beta chain) is described in this entry. Antigen: not known. Sequenced by immunoSEQ multiplex PCR; TCRdb stores in-frame clones only, minus some. The sample lists about 72,000 clones, about nine tenths occurring once. These data belong to a study of T cell responses to AZD1222 COVID-19 vaccine. Study-wide points: Rises in breadth and depth of Spike-specific TCRs came after two AZD1222 doses. Regions left unmutated in variants are reportedly the target of nearly half of spike-specific TCRs.

V was pared by 3 bases and J by 0 bases, with 7 bases between. This CDR3 region has 14 residues. The V gene's germline CDR1 is SGDLS and CDR2 YYNGEE. The TCR originated in an adult in good health. This material consisted of peripheral blood, taken on day 0 of AZD1222 vaccination. The rearrangement uses TRBV9 and TRBJ1-5; D may be TRBD1 (5 bases). CDR3 in amino acids: CASSAQGSNQPQHF. CDR3 nucleotides: TGTGCCAGCAGCGCTCAGGGTAGCAATCAGCCCCAGCATTTT.